This TCR beta chain was profiled in a study of vaccination and CD4 T cells after COVID-19. For the study at large: The authors exposed cells to overlapping spike peptides derived from SARS-CoV-2, HCoV-NL63, HCoV-OC43 and HCoV-229E.

Time point indicated: late sampling 161 to 241 days after vaccination in a few convalescent patients. Treatment reported: approximately 9-day PBMC culture with coronavirus spike peptide pools or control peptides (ViraFEST assay). Cultures of PBMCs, a few million per well, were set up with around 9.7 IU/ml IL-2 and 10 ug/ml peptide pools. Oncomine TCR Beta short-read sequencing was applied to DNA from cultured CD4+ T cells. Genomic DNA was extracted from cultured CD4+ T cells. TCRdb reanalysed the PCR reads using MiXCR and keeps one entry per CDR3 protein. The top ten clones hold around 5% of a sample with about 26,000 distinct CDR3 sequences, around two fifths of them seen once. Germline CDR1 is DFQATT and CDR2 is SNEGSKA (reference sequence). The CDR3 runs 14 residues. J was trimmed by 5 bases and V by 3 bases; bases with no gene match: 4. Of note for this clonotype: Antigen: not known.

This sequence originates from a human donor who had recovered from COVID-19. This material consisted of CD4+ T cells from blood, cultured in vitro, taken about 7 months after SARS-CoV-2 vaccination. The chain carries TRBV20-1 and TRBJ1-6, with 7 positions matching TRBD1. CDR3 amino acids: CSARDRRNNSPLHF. CDR3 nucleotide sequence: TGCAGTGCTAGGGACAGGAGAAATAATTCACCCCTCCACTTT.